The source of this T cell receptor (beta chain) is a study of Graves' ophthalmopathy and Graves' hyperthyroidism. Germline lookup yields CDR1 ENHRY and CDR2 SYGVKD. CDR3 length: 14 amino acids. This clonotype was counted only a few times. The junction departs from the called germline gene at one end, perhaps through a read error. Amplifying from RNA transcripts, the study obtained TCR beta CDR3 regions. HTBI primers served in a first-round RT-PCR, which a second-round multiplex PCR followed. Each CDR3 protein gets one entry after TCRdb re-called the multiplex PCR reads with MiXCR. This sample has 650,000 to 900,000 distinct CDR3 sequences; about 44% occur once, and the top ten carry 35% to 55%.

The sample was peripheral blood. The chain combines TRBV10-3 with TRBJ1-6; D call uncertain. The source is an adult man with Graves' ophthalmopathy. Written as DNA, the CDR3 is TGTGCCAGCAGTTCTGACGGTTTACGGTCACCCCTCCACTTT. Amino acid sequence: CASSSDGLRSPLHF.